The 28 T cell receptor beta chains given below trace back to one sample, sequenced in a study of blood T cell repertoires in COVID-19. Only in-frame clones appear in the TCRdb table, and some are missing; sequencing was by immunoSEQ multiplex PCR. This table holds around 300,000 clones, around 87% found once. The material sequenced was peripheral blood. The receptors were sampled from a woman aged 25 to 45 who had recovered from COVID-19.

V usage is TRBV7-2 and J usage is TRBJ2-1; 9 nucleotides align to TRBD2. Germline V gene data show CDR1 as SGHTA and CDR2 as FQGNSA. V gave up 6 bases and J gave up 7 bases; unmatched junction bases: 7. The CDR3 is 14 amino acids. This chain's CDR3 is CASSFSGGGNEQFF. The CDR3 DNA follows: TGTGCCAGCAGTTTTAGCGGGGGCGGGAATGAGCAGTTCTTC.

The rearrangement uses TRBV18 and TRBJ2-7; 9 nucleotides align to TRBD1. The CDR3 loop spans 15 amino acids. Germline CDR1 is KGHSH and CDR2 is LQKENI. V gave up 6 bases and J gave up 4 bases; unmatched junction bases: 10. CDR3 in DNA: TGTGCCAGCTCCCCCGGACAGGGGTTGAAGTACGAGCAGTACTTC. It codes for CASSPGQGLKYEQYF.

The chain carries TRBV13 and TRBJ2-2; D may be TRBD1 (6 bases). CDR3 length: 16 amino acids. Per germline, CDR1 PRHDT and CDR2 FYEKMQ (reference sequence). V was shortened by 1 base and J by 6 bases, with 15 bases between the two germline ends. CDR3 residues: CASSLVVGGAAGELFF. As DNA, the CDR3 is TGTGCCAGCAGCTTAGTTGTTGGGGGCGCGGCCGGGGAGCTGTTTTTT.

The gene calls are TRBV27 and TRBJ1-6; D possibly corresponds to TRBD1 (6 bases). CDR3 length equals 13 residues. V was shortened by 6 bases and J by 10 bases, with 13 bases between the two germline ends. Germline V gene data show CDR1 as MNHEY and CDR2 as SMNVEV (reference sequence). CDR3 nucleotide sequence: TGTGCCAGCAGCCCCGAGAGGGGGTCACCCCTCCACTTT. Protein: CASSPERGSPLHF.

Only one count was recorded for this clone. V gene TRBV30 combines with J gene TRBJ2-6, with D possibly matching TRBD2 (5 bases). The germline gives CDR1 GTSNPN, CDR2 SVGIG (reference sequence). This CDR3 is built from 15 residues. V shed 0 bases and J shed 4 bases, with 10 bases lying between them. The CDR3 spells CAWSVGETGANVLTF. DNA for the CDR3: TGTGCCTGGAGTGTGGGAGAGACCGGGGCCAACGTCCTGACTTTC.

CDR3 in amino acids: CASRSGQRNTEAFF. The CDR3 nucleotides read TGTGCCAGCCGCTCGGGACAAAGGAACACTGAAGCTTTCTTT. V usage is TRBV11-2 and J usage is TRBJ1-1; tentatively, D is TRBD1 (6 bases). V lost 8 bases and J 1 base, leaving 14 bases between the germline ends. CDR1 and CDR2 from the germline V gene are SGHAT and FQNNGV. CDR3 length equals 14 residues.

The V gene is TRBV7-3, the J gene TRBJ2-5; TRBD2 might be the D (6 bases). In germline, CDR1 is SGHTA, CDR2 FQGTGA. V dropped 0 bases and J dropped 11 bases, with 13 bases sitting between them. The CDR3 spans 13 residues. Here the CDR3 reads CASSLTSGGSQYF. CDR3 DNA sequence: TGTGCCAGCAGCTTAACTAGCGGCGGTTCGCAGTACTTC.

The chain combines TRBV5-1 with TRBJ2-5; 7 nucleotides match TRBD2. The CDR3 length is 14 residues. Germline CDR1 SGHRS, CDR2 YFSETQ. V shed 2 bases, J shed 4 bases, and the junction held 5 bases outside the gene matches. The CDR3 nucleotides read TGCGCCAGCAGCTTTGGCGGGGGTATAGAGACCCAGTACTTC. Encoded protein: CASSFGGGIETQYF. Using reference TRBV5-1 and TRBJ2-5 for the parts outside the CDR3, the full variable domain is KAGVTQTPRYLIKTRGQQVTLSCSPISGHRSVSWYQQTPGQGLQFLFEYFSETQRNKGNFPGRFSGRQFSNSRSEMNVSTLELGDSALYLCASSFGGGIETQYFGPGTRLLVL.

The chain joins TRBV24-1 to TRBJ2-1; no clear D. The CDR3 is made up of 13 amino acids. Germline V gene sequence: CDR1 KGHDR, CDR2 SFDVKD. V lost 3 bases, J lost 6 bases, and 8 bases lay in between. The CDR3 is CATSDPRFNEQFF. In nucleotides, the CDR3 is TGTGCCACCAGTGATCCCCGGTTCAATGAGCAGTTCTTC.

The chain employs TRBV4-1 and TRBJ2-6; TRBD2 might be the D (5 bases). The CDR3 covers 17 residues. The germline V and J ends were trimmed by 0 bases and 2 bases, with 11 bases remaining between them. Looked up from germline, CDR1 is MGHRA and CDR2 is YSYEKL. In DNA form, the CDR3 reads TGCGCCAGCAGCCAAGATCATAGGACTCCTGGGGCCAACGTCCTGACTTTC. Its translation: CASSQDHRTPGANVLTF.

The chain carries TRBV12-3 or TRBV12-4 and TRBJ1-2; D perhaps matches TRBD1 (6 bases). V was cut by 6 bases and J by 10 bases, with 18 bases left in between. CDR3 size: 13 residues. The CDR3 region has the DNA TGTGCCAGCAGCCGGACAGCAGAGTTCCTCTACACCTTC. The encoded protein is CASSRTAEFLYTF.

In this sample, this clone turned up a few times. In nucleotides, the CDR3 is TGCAGTGCTAGTTTGGGAGGGAGAAACACCATATATTTT. Its translation is CSASLGGRNTIYF. This rearrangement joins TRBV20-1 to TRBJ1-3; D gene uncertain. Germline V gives CDR1 DFQATT, CDR2 SNEGSKA (reference sequence). V was cut by 3 bases and J by 5 bases, with 11 bases left in between. The CDR3 is 13 amino acids.

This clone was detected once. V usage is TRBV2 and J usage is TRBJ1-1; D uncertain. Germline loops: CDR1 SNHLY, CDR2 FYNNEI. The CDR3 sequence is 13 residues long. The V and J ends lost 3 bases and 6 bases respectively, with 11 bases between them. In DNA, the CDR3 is TGTGCCAGCAGTGAGGGCTTTACCGCTGAAGCTTTCTTT. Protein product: CASSEGFTAEAFF.

In DNA form, the CDR3 reads TGTGCCAGCAGTTTATCGCGGCCTGGAAACACCATATATTTT. This gives the protein CASSLSRPGNTIYF. This chain uses TRBV27 with TRBJ1-3; D ambiguous. The germline V gene has CDR1 MNHEY and CDR2 SMNVEV (reference sequence). The CDR3 sequence is 14 residues long. The ends were cut back, 0 bases at V and 2 bases at J, with 5 bases in the middle.

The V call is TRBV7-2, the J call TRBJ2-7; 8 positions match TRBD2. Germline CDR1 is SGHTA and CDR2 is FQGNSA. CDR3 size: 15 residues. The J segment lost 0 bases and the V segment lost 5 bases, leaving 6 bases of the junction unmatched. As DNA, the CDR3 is TGTGCCAGCAGCCCTTCCCGGGGGGGCTCCTACGAGCAGTACTTC. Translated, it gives CASSPSRGGSYEQYF.

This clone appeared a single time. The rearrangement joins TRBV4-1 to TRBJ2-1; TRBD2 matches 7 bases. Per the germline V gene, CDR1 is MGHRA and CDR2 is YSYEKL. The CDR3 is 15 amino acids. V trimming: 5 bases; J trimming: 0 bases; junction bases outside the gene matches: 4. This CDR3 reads CASSTSASSYNEQFF. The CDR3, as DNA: TGCGCCAGCAGCACTAGCGCCAGCTCCTACAATGAGCAGTTCTTC.

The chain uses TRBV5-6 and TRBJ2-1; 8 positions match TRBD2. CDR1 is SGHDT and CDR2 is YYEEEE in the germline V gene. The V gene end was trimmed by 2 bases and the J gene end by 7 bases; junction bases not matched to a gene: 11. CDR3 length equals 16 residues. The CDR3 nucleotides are TGTGCCAGCAGCTTAATAGGACGGGGGGGCCCTAATGAGCAGTTCTTC. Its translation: CASSLIGRGGPNEQFF.

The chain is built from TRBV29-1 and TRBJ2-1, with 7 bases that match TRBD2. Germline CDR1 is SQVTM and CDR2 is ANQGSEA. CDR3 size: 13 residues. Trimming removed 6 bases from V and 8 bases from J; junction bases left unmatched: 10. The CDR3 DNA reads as TGCAGCGTACGGACTAGATTTATGGATGAGCAGTTCTTC. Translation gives CSVRTRFMDEQFF.

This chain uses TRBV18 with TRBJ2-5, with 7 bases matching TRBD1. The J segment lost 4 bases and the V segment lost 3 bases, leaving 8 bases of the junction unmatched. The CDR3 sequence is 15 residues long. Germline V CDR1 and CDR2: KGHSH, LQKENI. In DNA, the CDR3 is TGTGCCAGCTCACCTTCAACAGGGGTGGGAGAGACCCAGTACTTC. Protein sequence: CASSPSTGVGETQYF.

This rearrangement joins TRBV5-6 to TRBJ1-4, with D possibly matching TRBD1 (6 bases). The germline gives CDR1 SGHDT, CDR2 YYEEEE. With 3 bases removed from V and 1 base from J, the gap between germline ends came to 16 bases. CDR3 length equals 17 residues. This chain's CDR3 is CASSSNRVRETNEKLFF. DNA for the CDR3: TGTGCCAGCAGCTCAAACAGGGTTAGGGAAACTAATGAAAAACTGTTTTTT.

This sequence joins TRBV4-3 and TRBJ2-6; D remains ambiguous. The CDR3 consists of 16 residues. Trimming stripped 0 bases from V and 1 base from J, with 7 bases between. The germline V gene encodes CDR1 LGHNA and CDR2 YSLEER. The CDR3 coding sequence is TGCGCCAGCAGCCAAGACTTGGAGTCTGGGGCCAACGTCCTGACTTTC. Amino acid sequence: CASSQDLESGANVLTF.

The chain's CDR3 is CASSSSNEQFF. In DNA, the CDR3 is TGTGCCAGTAGTTCTAGCAATGAGCAGTTCTTC. The chain employs TRBV19 and TRBJ2-1; D uncertain. This CDR3 is built from 11 residues. Trimming removed 5 bases from V and 6 bases from J, with 5 bases in between. CDR1 and CDR2 (germline): LNHDA, SQIVND (reference sequence).

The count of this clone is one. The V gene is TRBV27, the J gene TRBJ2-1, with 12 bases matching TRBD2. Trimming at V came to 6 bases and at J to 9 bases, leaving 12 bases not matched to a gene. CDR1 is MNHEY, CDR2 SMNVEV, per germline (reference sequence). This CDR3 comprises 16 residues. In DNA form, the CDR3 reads TGTGCCAGCAGCTTGGATCTAGCGGGAGGGCGAAGTGAGCAGTTCTTC. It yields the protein CASSLDLAGGRSEQFF.

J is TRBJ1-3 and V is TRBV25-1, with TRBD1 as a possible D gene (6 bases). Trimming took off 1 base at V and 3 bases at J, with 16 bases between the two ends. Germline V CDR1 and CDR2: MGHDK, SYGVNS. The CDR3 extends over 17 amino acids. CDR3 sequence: CASSEFPATGSGNTIYF. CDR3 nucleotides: TGTGCCAGCAGTGAATTTCCCGCAACAGGGAGTGGAAACACCATATATTTT.

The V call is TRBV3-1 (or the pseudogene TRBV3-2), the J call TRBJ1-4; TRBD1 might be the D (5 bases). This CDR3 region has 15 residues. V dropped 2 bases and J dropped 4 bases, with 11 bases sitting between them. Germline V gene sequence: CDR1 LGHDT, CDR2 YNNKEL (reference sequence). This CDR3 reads CASSQQDTYNEKLFF. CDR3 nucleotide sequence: TGTGCCAGCAGCCAACAGGACACCTATAATGAAAAACTGTTTTTT.

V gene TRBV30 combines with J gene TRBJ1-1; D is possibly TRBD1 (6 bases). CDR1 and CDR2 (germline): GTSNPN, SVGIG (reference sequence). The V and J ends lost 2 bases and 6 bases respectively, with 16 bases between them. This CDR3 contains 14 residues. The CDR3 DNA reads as TGTGCCTGGAGTTATCTTACACAGGGATCTGAAGCTTTCTTT. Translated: CAWSYLTQGSEAFF.

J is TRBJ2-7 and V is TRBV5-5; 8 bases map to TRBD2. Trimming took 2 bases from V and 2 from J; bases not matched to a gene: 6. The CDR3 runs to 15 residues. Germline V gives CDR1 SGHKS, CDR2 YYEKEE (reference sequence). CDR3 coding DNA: TGTGCCAGCAGCTTTGGGCTGGGACTAGCCTACGAGCAGTACTTC. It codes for CASSFGLGLAYEQYF.

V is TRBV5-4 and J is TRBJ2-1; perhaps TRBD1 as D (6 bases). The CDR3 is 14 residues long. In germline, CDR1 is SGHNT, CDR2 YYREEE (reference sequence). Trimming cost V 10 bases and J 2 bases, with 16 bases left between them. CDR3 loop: CALTWQGTYNEQFF. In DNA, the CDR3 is TGTGCCCTAACTTGGCAGGGGACCTACAATGAGCAGTTCTTC.